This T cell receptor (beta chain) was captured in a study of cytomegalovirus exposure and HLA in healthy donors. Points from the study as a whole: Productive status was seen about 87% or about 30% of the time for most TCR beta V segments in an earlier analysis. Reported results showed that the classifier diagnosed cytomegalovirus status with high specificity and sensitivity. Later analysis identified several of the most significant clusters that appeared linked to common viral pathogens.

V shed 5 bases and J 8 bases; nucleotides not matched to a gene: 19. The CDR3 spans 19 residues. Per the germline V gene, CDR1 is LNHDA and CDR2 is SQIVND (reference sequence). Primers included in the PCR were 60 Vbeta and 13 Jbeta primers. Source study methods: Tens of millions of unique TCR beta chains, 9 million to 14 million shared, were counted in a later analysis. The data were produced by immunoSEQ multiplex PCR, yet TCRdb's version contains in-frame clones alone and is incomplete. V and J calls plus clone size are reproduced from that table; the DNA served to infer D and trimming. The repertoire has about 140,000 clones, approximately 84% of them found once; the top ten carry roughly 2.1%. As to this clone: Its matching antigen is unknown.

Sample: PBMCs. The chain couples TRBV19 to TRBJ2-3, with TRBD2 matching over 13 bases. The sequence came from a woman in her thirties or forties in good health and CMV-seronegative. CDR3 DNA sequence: TGTGCCAGTAGTCGCCGGGAACTAGCGGGAGGGCAACGCTTCGCTACGCAGTATTTT. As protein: CASSRRELAGGQRFATQYF.